Here is one TCR beta chain with its context. Participants, about 18 to 90 years old, spanned under 25 US areas. The record originates from a study of blood T cell repertoires in COVID-19. Overall study: From T cells, B-cell-depleted T cells, or PBMCs came the material, which was cDNA or gDNA.

Authors' data handling: Reference gene primers were amplified, and this amplification served to estimate nucleated cell counts. Only in-frame clones appear in the TCRdb table, and some are missing; sequencing was by immunoSEQ multiplex PCR. Clone size and the V and J calls come from that table; the DNA yielded D and trimming. The data show 280,000 or so clones, roughly 89% seen once. The CDR3 runs 14 residues. V lost 7 bases, J lost 8 bases, and 9 bases stayed unmatched. The germline gives CDR1 LNHDA, CDR2 SQIVND (reference sequence). This TCR was recovered from a woman aged 18-29 years with acute COVID-19. The material sequenced was PBMCs or T cells enriched from blood (not recorded which). The J gene is TRBJ2-2, the V gene TRBV19; 8 bases fit TRBD2. CDR3 in amino acids: CASKASGQSGELFF. CDR3 DNA: TGTGCCAGTAAAGCTAGCGGGCAGTCTGGGGAGCTGTTTTTT.